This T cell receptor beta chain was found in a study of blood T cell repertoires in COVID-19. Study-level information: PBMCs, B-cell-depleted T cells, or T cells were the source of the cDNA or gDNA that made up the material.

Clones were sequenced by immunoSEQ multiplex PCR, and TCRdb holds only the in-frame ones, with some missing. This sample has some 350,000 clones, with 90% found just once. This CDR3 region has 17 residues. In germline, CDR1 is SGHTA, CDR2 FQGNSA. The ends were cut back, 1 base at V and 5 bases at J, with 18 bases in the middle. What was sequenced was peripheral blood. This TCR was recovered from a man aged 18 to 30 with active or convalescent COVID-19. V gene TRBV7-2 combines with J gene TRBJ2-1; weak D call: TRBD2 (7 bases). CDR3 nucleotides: TGTGCCAGCAGCTTAGGCTTGGGAGGGGGGTCCAACAATGAGCAGTTCTTC. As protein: CASSLGLGGGSNNEQFF.